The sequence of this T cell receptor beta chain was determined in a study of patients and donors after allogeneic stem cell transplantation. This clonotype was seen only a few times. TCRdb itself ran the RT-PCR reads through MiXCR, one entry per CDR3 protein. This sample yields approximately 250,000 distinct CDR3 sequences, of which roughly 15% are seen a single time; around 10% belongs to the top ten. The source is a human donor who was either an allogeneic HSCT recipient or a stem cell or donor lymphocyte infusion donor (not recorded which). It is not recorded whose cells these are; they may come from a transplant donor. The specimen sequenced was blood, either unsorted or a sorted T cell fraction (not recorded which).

The CDR3 coding sequence is TGTGCCAGCAAGCTCCAGACTCTTGGCGGGACCCAGTACTTC. Translating it yields CASKLQTLGGTQYF. V usage is TRBV5-6 and J usage is TRBJ2-5; D is unclear. Germline CDR1 SGHDT, CDR2 YYEEEE. V lost 6 bases and J lost 7, with 19 bases in between. The length of the CDR3 is 14 residues.